This T cell receptor beta chain was recorded in a study of T cell responses to AZD1222 COVID-19 vaccine. Profiled with immunoSEQ multiplex PCR; TCRdb holds only in-frame clones, not every one. The sample consists of about 120,000 clones, about 93% of them appearing once. Of note for this clone: Its antigen is not identified.

V lost 1 base, J lost 7 bases, and 10 bases lay in between. The CDR3 totals 13 residues. Germline V gives CDR1 LNHDA, CDR2 SQIVND (reference sequence). General study results and limits: Repertoires were obtained only post-peak T cell response. Nearly half of spike-specific TCRs reportedly go after variant regions that carry no mutations.

Specimen: peripheral blood, collected 28 days after the second AZD1222 dose. The TCR sequence derives from an adult who received the AZD1222 COVID-19 vaccine. The gene calls are TRBV19 and TRBJ2-5; D unresolved. In DNA form, the CDR3 reads TGTGCCAGTAGTATAGTATTCCACCGGACCCAGTACTTC. Protein: CASSIVFHRTQYF. The full variable domain, with the rest looked up from reference TRBV19 and TRBJ2-5, is DGGITQSPKYLFRKEGQNVTLSCEQNLNHDAMYWYRQDPGQGLRLIYYSQIVNDFQKGDIAEGYSVSREKKESFPLTVTSAQKNPTAFYLCASSIVFHRTQYFGPGTRLLVL.